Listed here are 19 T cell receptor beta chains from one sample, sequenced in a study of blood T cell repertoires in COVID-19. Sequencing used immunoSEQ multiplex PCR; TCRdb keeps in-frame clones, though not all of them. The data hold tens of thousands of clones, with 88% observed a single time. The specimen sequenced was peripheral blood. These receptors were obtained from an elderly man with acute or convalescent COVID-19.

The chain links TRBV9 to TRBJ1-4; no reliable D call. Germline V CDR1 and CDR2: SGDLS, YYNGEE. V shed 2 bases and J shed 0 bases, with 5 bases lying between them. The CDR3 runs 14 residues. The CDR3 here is CASSVSPTNEKLFF. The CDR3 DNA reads TGTGCCAGCAGCGTTTCTCCAACTAATGAAAAACTGTTTTTT. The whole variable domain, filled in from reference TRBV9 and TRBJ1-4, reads DSGVTQTPKHLITATGQRVTLRCSPRSGDLSVYWYQQSLDQGLQFLIQYYNGEERAKGNILERFSAQQFPDLHSELNLSSLELGDSALYFCASSVSPTNEKLFFGSGTQLSVL.

This chain's CDR3 is CASSLTQGQRDTQYF. The DNA for the CDR3 is TGCGCCAGCAGCCTTACACAGGGTCAAAGGGATACGCAGTATTTT. The rearrangement uses TRBV4-1 and TRBJ2-3; D possibly corresponds to TRBD1 (6 bases). V gave up 4 bases and J gave up 6 bases, with 17 bases separating them. Germline V lookup: CDR1 MGHRA, CDR2 YSYEKL. The CDR3 covers 15 residues.

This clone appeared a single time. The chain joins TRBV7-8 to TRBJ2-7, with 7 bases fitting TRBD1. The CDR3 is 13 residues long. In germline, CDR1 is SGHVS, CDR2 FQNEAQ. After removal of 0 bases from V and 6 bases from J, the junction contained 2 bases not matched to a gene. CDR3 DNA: TGTGCCAGCAGCTTAGCGAGGGACAGCGAGCAGTACTTC. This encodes CASSLARDSEQYF.

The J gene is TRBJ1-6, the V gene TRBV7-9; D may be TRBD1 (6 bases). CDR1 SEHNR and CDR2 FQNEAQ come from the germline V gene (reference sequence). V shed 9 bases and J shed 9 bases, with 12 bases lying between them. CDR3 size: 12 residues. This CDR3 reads CASGQTTSPLHF. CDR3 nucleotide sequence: TGTGCCAGTGGACAGACTACTTCACCCCTCCACTTT.

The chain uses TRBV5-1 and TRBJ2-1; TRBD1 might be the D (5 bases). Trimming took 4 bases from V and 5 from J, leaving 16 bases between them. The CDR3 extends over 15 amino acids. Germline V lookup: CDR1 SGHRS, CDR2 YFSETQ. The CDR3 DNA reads TGCGCCAGCAGCGCGACAGTACTGAATAACAATGAGCAGTTCTTC. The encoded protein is CASSATVLNNNEQFF.

CDR3 sequence reads: CASSVQAGSTDTQYF. The CDR3 DNA sequence: TGTGCCAGCAGTGTACAAGCGGGGAGCACAGATACGCAGTATTTT. The genes are TRBV6-4 and TRBJ2-3; TRBD2 agrees at 7 bases. Germline V lookup: CDR1 MRHNA, CDR2 SNTAGT. Trimming at V came to 4 bases and at J to 0 bases, leaving 4 bases not matched to a gene. The CDR3 covers 15 residues.

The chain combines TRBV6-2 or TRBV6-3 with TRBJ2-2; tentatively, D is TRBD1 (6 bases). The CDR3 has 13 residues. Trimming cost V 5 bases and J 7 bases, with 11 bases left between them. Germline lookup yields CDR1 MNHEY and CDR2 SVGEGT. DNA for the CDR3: TGTGCCAGCAGTGGAACAGGGTTCGGGGAGCTGTTTTTT. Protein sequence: CASSGTGFGELFF.

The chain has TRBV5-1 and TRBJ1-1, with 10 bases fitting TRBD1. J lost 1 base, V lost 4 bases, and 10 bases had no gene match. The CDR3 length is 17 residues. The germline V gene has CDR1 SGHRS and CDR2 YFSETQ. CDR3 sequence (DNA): TGCGCCAGCAGCGATGACAGGGGGCTTTATTCGAACACTGAAGCTTTCTTT. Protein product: CASSDDRGLYSNTEAFF.

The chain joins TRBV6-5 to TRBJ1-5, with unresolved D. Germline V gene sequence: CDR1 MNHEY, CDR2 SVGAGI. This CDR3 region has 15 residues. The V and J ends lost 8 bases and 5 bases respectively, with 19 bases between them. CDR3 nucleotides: TGTGCCAGCCGACCACTCGCCGGAGACTATCAGCCCCAGCATTTT. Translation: CASRPLAGDYQPQHF.

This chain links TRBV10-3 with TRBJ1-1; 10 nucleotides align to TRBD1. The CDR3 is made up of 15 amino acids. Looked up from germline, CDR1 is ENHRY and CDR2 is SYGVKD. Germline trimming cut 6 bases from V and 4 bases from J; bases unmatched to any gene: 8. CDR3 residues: CAIRNPTGGTTEAFF. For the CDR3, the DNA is TGTGCCATCAGGAACCCGACAGGGGGCACCACTGAAGCTTTCTTT.

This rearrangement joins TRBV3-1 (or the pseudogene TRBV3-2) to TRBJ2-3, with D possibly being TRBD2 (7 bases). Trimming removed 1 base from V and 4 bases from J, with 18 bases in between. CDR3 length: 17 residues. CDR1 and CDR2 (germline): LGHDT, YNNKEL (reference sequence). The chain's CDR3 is CASSQGIGGAKADTQYF. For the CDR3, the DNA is TGTGCCAGCAGCCAAGGCATTGGGGGGGCCAAGGCAGATACGCAGTATTTT.

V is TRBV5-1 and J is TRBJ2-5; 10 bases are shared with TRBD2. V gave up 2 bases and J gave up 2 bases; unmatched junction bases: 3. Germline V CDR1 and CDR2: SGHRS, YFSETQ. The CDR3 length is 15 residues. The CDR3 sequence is CASSLSGGEQETQYF. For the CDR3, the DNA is TGCGCCAGCAGCTTAAGCGGGGGGGAGCAAGAGACCCAGTACTTC.

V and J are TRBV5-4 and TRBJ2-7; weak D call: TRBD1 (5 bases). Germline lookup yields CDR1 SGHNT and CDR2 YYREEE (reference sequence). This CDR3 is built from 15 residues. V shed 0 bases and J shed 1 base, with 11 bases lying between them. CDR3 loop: CASSLAQGGSYEQYF. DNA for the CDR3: TGTGCCAGCAGCTTGGCCCAGGGTGGGTCCTACGAGCAGTACTTC.

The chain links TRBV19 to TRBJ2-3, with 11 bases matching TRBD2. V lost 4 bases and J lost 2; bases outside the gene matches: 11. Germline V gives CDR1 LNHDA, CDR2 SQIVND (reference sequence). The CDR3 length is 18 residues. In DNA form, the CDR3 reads TGTGCCAGTAGTAAACCTAGCGGGGGGTCTATTGTCACAGATACGCAGTATTTT. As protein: CASSKPSGGSIVTDTQYF.

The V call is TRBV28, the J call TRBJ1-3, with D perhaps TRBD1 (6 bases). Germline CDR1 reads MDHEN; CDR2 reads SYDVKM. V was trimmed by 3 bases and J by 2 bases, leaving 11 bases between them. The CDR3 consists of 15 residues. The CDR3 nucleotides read TGTGCCAGCAGTTTCAGGGGAAAGGCTGGAAACACCATATATTTT. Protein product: CASSFRGKAGNTIYF.

In DNA, the CDR3 is TGCGCCAGCAGCCCCGACAGGGGACGGGGCTACACCTTC. Residues: CASSPDRGRGYTF. The rearrangement links TRBV5-1 to TRBJ1-2; 8 bases line up with TRBD1. The CDR3 loop spans 13 amino acids. The germline gives CDR1 SGHRS, CDR2 YFSETQ. With 4 bases clipped from V and 8 bases from J, the junction kept 7 bases outside the gene matches. The entire variable domain, with the rest obtained from reference TRBV5-1 and TRBJ1-2, is as follows: KAGVTQTPRYLIKTRGQQVTLSCSPISGHRSVSWYQQTPGQGLQFLFEYFSETQRNKGNFPGRFSGRQFSNSRSEMNVSTLELGDSALYLCASSPDRGRGYTFGSGTRLTVV.

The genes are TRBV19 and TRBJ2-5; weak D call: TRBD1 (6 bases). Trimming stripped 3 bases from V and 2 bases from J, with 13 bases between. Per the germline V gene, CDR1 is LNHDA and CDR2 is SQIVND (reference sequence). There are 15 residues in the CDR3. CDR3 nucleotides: TGTGCCAGTAGTATGGCTCGGACAGTTCAAGAGACCCAGTACTTC. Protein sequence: CASSMARTVQETQYF.

The CDR3 here is CASSLAAAGSYNSPLHF. The CDR3 nucleotides read TGTGCCAGCAGCTTAGCGGCAGCCGGGTCTTATAATTCACCCCTCCACTTT. This chain joins TRBV7-6 and TRBJ1-6, with D unresolved. Trimming took off 0 bases at V and 4 bases at J, with 13 bases between the two ends. The CDR3 has 17 residues. The germline CDR1 and CDR2 sequences are SGHVS and FNYEAQ.

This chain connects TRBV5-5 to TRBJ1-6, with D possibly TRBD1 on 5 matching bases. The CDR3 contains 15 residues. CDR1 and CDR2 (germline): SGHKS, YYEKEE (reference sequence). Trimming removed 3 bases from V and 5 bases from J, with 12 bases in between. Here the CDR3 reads CASSSPGGHNSPLHF. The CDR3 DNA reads TGTGCCAGCAGCTCGCCCGGGGGTCATAATTCACCCCTCCACTTT.